The entry that follows covers one T cell receptor (beta chain) sequence. The data stem from a study of blood T cell repertoires in COVID-19. Germline values: CDR1 LNHDA, CDR2 SQIVND (reference sequence). The CDR3 spans 16 residues. After removal of 3 bases from V and 4 bases from J, the junction contained 7 bases not matched to a gene. Using immunoSEQ multiplex PCR, the repertoire was profiled, and TCRdb retains in-frame clones only, with some absent. The repertoire holds roughly 300,000 clones, with approximately 89% as singletons. The material sequenced was peripheral blood. This TCR was recovered from a woman between 45 and 65 years old who had recovered from COVID-19. The rearrangement joins TRBV19 to TRBJ2-3; 10 nucleotides agree with TRBD1. Written as DNA, the CDR3 is TGTGCCAGTAGTATTCCGACAGGGGGCATCGCAGATACGCAGTATTTT. This encodes CASSIPTGGIADTQYF.